These 24 T cell receptor beta chains share one sample of origin, sequenced in a study of blood T cell repertoires in COVID-19. Here immunoSEQ multiplex PCR was the method, and the copy in TCRdb shows in-frame clones only, minus some. The sample holds 350,000 to 450,000 clones, 65% to 90% seen once. Material for sequencing was peripheral blood. Source of these receptors: a woman aged 60-70 years with COVID-19, enrolled during active disease.

The V gene is TRBV7-9, the J gene TRBJ2-3; a possible D gene is TRBD2 (6 bases). The CDR3 is made up of 15 amino acids. V was trimmed by 6 bases and J by 3 bases, leaving 16 bases between them. Germline-derived CDR1 and CDR2 are SEHNR and FQNEAQ (reference sequence). CDR3 DNA sequence: TGTGCCAGCAGTTTCAGACTAGGCGGTACAGATACGCAGTATTTT. This codes for CASSFRLGGTDTQYF.

The chain joins TRBV15 to TRBJ2-5; D is possibly TRBD2 (5 bases). This CDR3 region has 17 residues. V shed 5 bases and J shed 4 bases, with 23 bases lying between them. Germline CDR1 LNHNV, CDR2 YYDKDF (reference sequence). CDR3 bases: TGTGCCACCAGCCATAGCGCCACACCGGACCCCGGAGAGACCCAGTACTTC. Amino acids: CATSHSATPDPGETQYF.

This chain connects TRBV5-1 to TRBJ1-2; D is perhaps TRBD1 (5 bases). Trimming shortened V by 4 bases and J by 8 bases, and 18 bases separated the two germline ends. This CDR3 is built from 14 residues. CDR1 SGHRS and CDR2 YFSETQ come from the germline V gene. CDR3 sequence reads: CASSPIGRGRGYTF. As DNA, the CDR3 is TGCGCCAGCAGCCCGATCGGAAGGGGTCGGGGCTACACCTTC.

The CDR3 coding sequence is TGTGCCTCTAAATTCCGTAACGGACAGGGGGAAGCTTTCTTT. As protein: CASKFRNGQGEAFF. The chain recombines TRBV10-3 with TRBJ1-1; 9 positions agree with TRBD1. The CDR3 covers 14 residues. The V gene's germline CDR1 is ENHRY and CDR2 SYGVKD. The J segment lost 8 bases and the V segment lost 11 bases, leaving 15 bases of the junction unmatched.

CDR3 protein: CASSETGMGSYEQYF. CDR3 in DNA: TGTGCCAGCAGTGAAACGGGTATGGGCTCCTACGAGCAGTACTTC. The chain has TRBV6-1 and TRBJ2-7; no reliable D call. V was shortened by 2 bases and J by 0 bases, with 11 bases between the two germline ends. Germline CDR1 reads MNHNS; CDR2 reads SASEGT. The CDR3 has 15 amino acids.

This clone came up a few times. The chain uses TRBV4-2 and TRBJ2-1, with 11 bases fitting TRBD2. Trimming took 1 base from V and 10 from J; bases not matched to a gene: 9. The CDR3 spans 16 residues. Per the germline V gene, CDR1 is LGHNA and CDR2 is YNFKEQ. The CDR3 nucleotides are TGTGCCAGCAGCCAAGGGAATAGCGGGGGGGTCGGGGAGCAGTTCTTC. Its translation is CASSQGNSGGVGEQFF.

This chain uses TRBV10-2 with TRBJ1-1, with D uncertain. Looked up from germline, CDR1 is WSHSY and CDR2 is SAAADI. The CDR3 loop spans 17 amino acids. V was clipped by 3 bases and J by 5 bases, with 22 bases between them. The CDR3 DNA reads as TGCGCCAGCAGTGAACGCGAGGGCCTTATTTTGAGGACTGAAGCTTTCTTT. Its translation: CASSEREGLILRTEAFF.

This chain joins TRBV12-5 and TRBJ2-1; 8 bases map to TRBD2. This CDR3 spans 16 amino acids. V was clipped by 1 base and J by 1 base; unmatched bases: 3. Germline-derived CDR1 and CDR2 are LGHNT and FRNRAP. DNA for the CDR3: TGTGCTAGTGGTTTGGAGTTAGCGGGGTCCTACAATGAGCAGTTCTTC. Its protein product is CASGLELAGSYNEQFF.

The gene calls are TRBV7-2 and TRBJ2-1; tentatively, D is TRBD2 (6 bases). The length of the CDR3 is 15 residues. The germline gives CDR1 SGHTA, CDR2 FQGNSA. With 2 bases removed from V and 5 bases from J, the gap between germline ends came to 13 bases. The CDR3 region has the DNA TGTGCCAGCAGCTTATACGCGGGGCCAGACAATGAGCAGTTCTTC. Translating it yields CASSLYAGPDNEQFF.

This clone was counted once. The chain links TRBV19 to TRBJ2-3; TRBD2 aligns across 11 bases. This CDR3 is built from 15 residues. Germline CDR1 is LNHDA and CDR2 is SQIVND (reference sequence). Trimming cost V 5 bases and J 5 bases; bases outside gene matches: 6. The CDR3 loop is CASSRSGGEGDTQYF. In DNA, the CDR3 is TGTGCCAGTAGTCGTAGCGGGGGGGAGGGAGATACGCAGTATTTT.

The chain uses TRBV19 and TRBJ1-2, with D possibly TRBD1 on 5 matching bases. This CDR3 comprises 18 residues. V was clipped by 1 base and J by 2 bases, with 20 bases between them. Germline V gene lookup returns CDR1 LNHDA and CDR2 SQIVND (reference sequence). The CDR3 region is CASSIGSRAGKTNYGYTF. DNA for the CDR3: TGTGCCAGTAGTATAGGAAGTAGGGCAGGGAAGACAAACTATGGCTACACCTTC.

This clone was detected only once. The CDR3 sequence is CASSLGPPGQTSYEQYF. The CDR3 coding sequence is TGCGCCAGCAGCTTGGGACCACCGGGACAGACCTCCTACGAGCAGTACTTC. The V call is TRBV5-1, the J call TRBJ2-7, with 7 bases identical to TRBD1. The CDR3 length is 17 residues. CDR1 is SGHRS, CDR2 YFSETQ, per germline. J was trimmed by 0 bases and V by 0 bases; bases with no gene match: 9.

The chain carries TRBV7-9 and TRBJ2-2, with TRBD1 matching 11 bases. Losses at the gene ends were 10 bases for V and 4 bases for J; bases not matched to a gene: 5. Per the germline V gene, CDR1 is SEHNR and CDR2 is FQNEAQ (reference sequence). The CDR3 is made up of 14 amino acids. The CDR3, as DNA: TGTGCCACCGAGGGACAGGGGGGCACCGGGGAGCTGTTTTTT. Residues: CATEGQGGTGELFF. The variable domain in full, with the rest retrieved from reference TRBV7-9 and TRBJ2-2, is DTGVSQNPRHKITKRGQNVTFRCDPISEHNRLYWYRQTLGQGPEFLTYFQNEAQLEKSRLLSDRFSAERPKGSFSTLEIQRTEQGDSAMYLCATEGQGGTGELFFGEGSRLTVL.

The J gene is TRBJ2-3, the V gene TRBV3-1 (or the pseudogene TRBV3-2), with TRBD2 identical over 15 bases. This CDR3 is 16 amino acids long. Trimming removed 4 bases from V and 7 bases from J; junction bases left unmatched: 6. Germline V gene data show CDR1 as LGHDT and CDR2 as YNNKEL (reference sequence). CDR3 in DNA: TGTGCCAGCAGCCTGGGACTAGCGGGGGGAGGATATACGCAGTATTTT. Amino acids: CASSLGLAGGGYTQYF.

CDR3 bases: TGTGCCAGCACTAGGGGGCCTTTGAACACTGAAGCTTTCTTT. This encodes CASTRGPLNTEAFF. J is TRBJ1-1 and V is TRBV14; 7 bases are a match to TRBD1. V dropped 7 bases and J dropped 0; count of bases not matched to a gene: 5. Germline V CDR1 and CDR2: SGHDN, FVKESK. CDR3 length: 14 amino acids.

This clone appeared a single time. The chain joins TRBV2 to TRBJ2-7, with TRBD1 identical over 7 bases. CDR1 and CDR2 (germline): SNHLY, FYNNEI. The ends lost 6 bases at V and 4 bases at J; junction bases unmatched: 12. The CDR3 runs to 15 residues. CDR3 DNA sequence: TGTGCCAGCAGGGAGGCAGGGGGATTCTCGTACGAGCAGTACTTC. Translation gives CASREAGGFSYEQYF.

The chain carries TRBV19 and TRBJ2-7; 9 bases map to TRBD1. The germline V gene encodes CDR1 LNHDA and CDR2 SQIVND (reference sequence). The CDR3 has 14 amino acids. V was pared by 6 bases and J by 7 bases, with 10 bases of the junction left unmatched. The CDR3 nucleotides read TGTGCCAGTAGACCCCGGGACAGGGTATGGGAGCAGTACTTC. Amino acid sequence: CASRPRDRVWEQYF.

This chain connects TRBV7-3 to TRBJ2-1; 14 nucleotides line up with TRBD2. The V segment lost 5 bases and the J segment 10 bases; nucleotides outside the gene matches: 10. CDR3 length: 16 residues. The germline CDR1 and CDR2 sequences are SGHTA and FQGTGA. This CDR3 reads CASSHGTSGGVGEQFF. CDR3 DNA: TGTGCCAGCAGCCACGGGACTAGCGGGGGAGTGGGCGAGCAGTTCTTC.

CDR3 protein: CAWSQGLLGNTIYF. CDR3 nucleotides: TGTGCCTGGAGTCAGGGGCTTCTCGGAAACACCATATATTTT. The genes are TRBV30 and TRBJ1-3; weak D call: TRBD1 (6 bases). Germline-derived CDR1 and CDR2 are GTSNPN and SVGIG (reference sequence). V lost 2 bases, J lost 4 bases, and 12 bases lay in between. This CDR3 spans 14 amino acids.

The chain joins TRBV6-6 to TRBJ1-1; D gene unclear. The CDR3 extends over 14 amino acids. Between the trimmed V and J ends, which lost 1 base and 3 bases, there was a span of 9 bases. The germline V gene encodes CDR1 MNHNY and CDR2 SVGAGI (reference sequence). DNA for the CDR3: TGTGCCAGCAGTTACTATGGCGGCCACACTGAAGCTTTCTTT. Translation gives CASSYYGGHTEAFF.

The rearrangement uses TRBV30 and TRBJ2-3; 10 nucleotides line up with TRBD2. Trimming at V came to 3 bases and at J to 9 bases, leaving 9 bases not matched to a gene. The germline gives CDR1 GTSNPN, CDR2 SVGIG (reference sequence). The CDR3 is made up of 14 amino acids. CDR3 in DNA: TGTGCCTGGAGCTTGGGAGCGGGGGGGCGAACGCAGTATTTT. The encoded protein is CAWSLGAGGRTQYF.

This sequence joins TRBV6-5 and TRBJ1-5; 7 bases match TRBD1. From germline, CDR1 is MNHEY and CDR2 SVGAGI. There are 13 residues in the CDR3. The junction had 3 bases not matched to a gene; V was cut back by 4 bases and J by 6 bases. This CDR3 reads CASSWGQRQPQHF. CDR3 in DNA: TGTGCCAGCAGTTGGGGACAGCGTCAGCCCCAGCATTTT.

The CDR3 DNA follows: TGTGCCAGCAGCGTAGATCCGGGTCCCTATGGCTACACCTTC. This translates into CASSVDPGPYGYTF. The chain combines TRBV9 with TRBJ1-2; unclear D gene. V lost 0 bases and J lost 4, with 10 bases in between. Germline V gene data show CDR1 as SGDLS and CDR2 as YYNGEE. CDR3 length equals 14 residues.

This clone turned up a few times. The gene calls are TRBV27 and TRBJ1-6; maybe TRBD1 (5 bases). The germline gives CDR1 MNHEY, CDR2 SMNVEV (reference sequence). With 11 bases removed from V and 2 bases from J, the gap between germline ends came to 16 bases. This CDR3 region has 15 residues. CDR3 DNA sequence: TGTGCCGTCAGGGAGGCTGGCGCCTATAATTCACCCCTCCACTTT. It encodes CAVREAGAYNSPLHF.